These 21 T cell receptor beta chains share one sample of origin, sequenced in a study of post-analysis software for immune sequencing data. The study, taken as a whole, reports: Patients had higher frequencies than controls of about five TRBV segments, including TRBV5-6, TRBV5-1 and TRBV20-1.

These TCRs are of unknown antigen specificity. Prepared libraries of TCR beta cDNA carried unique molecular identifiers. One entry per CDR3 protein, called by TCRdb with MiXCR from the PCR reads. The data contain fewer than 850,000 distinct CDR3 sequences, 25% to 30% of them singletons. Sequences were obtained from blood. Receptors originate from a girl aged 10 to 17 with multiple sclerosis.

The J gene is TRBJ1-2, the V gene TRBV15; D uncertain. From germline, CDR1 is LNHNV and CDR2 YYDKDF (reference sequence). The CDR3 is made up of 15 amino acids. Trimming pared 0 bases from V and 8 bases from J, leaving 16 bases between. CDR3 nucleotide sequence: TGTGCCACCAGCAGAGAGACTTCAGGTTCTGGGGGCTACACCTTC. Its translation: CATSRETSGSGGYTF.

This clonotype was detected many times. The CDR3 region is CASSLSVLSYEQYF. The CDR3 DNA reads as TGTGCCAGCAGCTTGTCGGTTCTCTCCTACGAGCAGTACTTC. The chain combines TRBV7-6 with TRBJ2-7; D gene uncertain. Trimming left V 3 bases short and J 0 bases short, with 9 bases between. The length of the CDR3 is 14 residues. CDR1 is SGHVS and CDR2 is FNYEAQ in the germline V gene.

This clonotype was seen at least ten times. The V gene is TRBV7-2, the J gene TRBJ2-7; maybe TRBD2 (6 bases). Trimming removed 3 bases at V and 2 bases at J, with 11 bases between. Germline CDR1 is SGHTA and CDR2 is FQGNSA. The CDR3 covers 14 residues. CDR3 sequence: CASSLGGTAYEQYF. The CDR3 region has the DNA TGTGCCAGCAGCTTGGGCGGGACTGCCTACGAGCAGTACTTC.

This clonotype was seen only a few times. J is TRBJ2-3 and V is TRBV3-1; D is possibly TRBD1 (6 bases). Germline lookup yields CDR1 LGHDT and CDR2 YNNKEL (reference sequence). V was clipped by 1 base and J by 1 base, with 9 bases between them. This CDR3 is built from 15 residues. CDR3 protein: CASSQGPGGTDTQYF. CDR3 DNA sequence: TGTGCCAGCAGCCAAGGGCCAGGGGGCACAGATACGCAGTATTTT.

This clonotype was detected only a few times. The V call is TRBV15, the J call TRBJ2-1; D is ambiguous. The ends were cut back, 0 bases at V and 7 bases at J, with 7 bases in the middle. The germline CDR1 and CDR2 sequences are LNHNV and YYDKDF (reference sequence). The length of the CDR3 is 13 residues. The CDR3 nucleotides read TGTGCCACCAGCAGAGATCGGGTAAATGAGCAGTTCTTC. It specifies CATSRDRVNEQFF.

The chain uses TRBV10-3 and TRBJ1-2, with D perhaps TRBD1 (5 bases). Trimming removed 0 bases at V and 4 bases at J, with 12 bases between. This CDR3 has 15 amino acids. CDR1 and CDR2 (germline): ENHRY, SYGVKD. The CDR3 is CAISESGRETYGYTF. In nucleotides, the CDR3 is TGTGCCATCAGTGAGTCGGGACGGGAAACCTATGGCTACACCTTC.

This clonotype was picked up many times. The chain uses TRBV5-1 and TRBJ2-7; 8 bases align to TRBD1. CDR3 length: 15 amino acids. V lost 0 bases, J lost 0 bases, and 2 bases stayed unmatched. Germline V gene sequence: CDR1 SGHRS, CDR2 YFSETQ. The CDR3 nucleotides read TGCGCCAGCAGCTTGGACAGGGGGAGCTCCTACGAGCAGTACTTC. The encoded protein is CASSLDRGSSYEQYF.

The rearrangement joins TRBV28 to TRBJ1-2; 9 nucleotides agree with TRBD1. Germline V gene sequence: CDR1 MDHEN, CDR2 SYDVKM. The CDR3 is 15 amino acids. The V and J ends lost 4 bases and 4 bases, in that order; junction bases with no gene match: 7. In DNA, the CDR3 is TGTGCCAGCAGTTCTAACAGGGGGCTGTTCTATGGCTACACCTTC. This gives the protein CASSSNRGLFYGYTF.

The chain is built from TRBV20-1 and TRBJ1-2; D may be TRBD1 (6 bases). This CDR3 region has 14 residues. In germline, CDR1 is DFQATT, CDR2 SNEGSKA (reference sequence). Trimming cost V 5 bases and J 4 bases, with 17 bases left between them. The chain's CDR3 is CSASDQGLGYGYTF. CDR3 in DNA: TGCAGTGCTTCGGATCAGGGGCTGGGCTATGGCTACACCTTC.

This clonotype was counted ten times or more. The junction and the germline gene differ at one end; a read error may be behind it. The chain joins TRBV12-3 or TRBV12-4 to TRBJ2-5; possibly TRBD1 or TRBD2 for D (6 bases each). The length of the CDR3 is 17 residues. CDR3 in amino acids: CASSLDLSLGGQQTQYF. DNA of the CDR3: TGTGCCAGCAGTCTGGACCTTAGCCTGGGGGGCCAACAGACCCAGTACTTC.

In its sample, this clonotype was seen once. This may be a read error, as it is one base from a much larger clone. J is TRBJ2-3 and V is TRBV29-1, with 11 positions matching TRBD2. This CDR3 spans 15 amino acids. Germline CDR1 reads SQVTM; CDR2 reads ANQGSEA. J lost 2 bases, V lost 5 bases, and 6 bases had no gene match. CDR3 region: CSVITSGGNTDTQYF. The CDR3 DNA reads TGCAGCGTTATCACTAGCGGGGGTAACACAGATACGCAGTATTTT.

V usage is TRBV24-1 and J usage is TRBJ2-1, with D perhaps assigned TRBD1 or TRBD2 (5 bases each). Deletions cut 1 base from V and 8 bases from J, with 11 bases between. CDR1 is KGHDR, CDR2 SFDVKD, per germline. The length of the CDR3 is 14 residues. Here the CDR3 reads CATSDFVGDDEQFF. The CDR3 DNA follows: TGTGCCACCAGTGATTTCGTAGGGGACGATGAGCAGTTCTTC.

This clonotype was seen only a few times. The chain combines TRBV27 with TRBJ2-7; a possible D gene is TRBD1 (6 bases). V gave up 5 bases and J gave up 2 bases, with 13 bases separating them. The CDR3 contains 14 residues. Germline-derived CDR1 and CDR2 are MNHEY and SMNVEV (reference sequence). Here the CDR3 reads CASSPPRDTYEQYF. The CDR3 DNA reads TGTGCCAGCAGTCCACCCCGGGACACCTACGAGCAGTACTTC.

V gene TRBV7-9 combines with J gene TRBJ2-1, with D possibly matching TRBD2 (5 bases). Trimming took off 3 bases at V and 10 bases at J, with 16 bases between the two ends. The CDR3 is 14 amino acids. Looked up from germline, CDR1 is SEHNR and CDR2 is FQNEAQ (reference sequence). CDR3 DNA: TGTGCCAGCAGCTTCCCCTCGAGCGGCGGGGAGCAGTTCTTC. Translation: CASSFPSSGGEQFF.

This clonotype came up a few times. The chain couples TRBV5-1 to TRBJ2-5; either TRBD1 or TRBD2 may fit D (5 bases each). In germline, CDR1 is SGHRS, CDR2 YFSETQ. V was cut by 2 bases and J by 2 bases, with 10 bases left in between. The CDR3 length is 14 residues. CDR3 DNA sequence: TGCGCCAGCAGCTTTACGGGACGGCAAGAGACCCAGTACTTC. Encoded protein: CASSFTGRQETQYF.

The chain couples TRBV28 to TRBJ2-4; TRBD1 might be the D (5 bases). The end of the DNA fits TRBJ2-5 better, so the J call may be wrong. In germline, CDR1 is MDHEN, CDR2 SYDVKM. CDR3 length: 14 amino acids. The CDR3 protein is CASSPRQYQETQYF. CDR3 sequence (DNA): TGTGCCAGCAGTCCTCGACAGTACCAAGAGACCCAGTACTTC.

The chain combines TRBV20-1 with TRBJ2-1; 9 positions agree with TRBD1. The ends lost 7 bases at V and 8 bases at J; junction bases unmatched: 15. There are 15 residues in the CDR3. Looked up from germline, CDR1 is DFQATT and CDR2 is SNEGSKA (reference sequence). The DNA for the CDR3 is TGCAGTGTCCACGGGGGGAGGGACAGGGAGTATGAGCAGTTCTTC. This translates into CSVHGGRDREYEQFF.

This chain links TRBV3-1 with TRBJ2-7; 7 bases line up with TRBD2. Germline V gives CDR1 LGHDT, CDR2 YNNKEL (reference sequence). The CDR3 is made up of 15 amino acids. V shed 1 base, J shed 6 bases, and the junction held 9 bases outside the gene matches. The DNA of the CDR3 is TGTGCCAGCAGCCAAGGACTAGCCGCCACCTGCGAGCAGTACTTC. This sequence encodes CASSQGLAATCEQYF.

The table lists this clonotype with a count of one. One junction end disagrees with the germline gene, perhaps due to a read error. As DNA, the CDR3 is TGTGCCGGCAGCCAAGATGGGGGACAGGGAATAGCTAACTATGGCTACACCTTC. Its translation: CAGSQDGGQGIANYGYTF. J is TRBJ1-2 and V is TRBV4-2; 9 nucleotides align to TRBD1. The V gene's germline CDR1 is LGHNA and CDR2 YNFKEQ. The CDR3 totals 18 residues.

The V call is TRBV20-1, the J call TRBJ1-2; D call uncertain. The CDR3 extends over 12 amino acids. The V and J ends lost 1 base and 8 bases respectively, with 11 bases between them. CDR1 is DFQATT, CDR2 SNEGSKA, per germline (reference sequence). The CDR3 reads CSARGPDGGYTF. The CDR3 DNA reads TGCAGTGCTAGAGGACCCGACGGAGGCTACACCTTC.

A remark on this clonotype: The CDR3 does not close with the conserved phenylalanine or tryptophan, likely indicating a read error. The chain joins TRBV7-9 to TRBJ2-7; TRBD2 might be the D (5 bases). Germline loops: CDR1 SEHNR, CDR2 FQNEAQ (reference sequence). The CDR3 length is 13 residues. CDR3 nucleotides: TGTTCCAGCAGCTTAGCGATGGGCTACGAGCAGTACTGC. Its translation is CSSSLAMGYEQYC.